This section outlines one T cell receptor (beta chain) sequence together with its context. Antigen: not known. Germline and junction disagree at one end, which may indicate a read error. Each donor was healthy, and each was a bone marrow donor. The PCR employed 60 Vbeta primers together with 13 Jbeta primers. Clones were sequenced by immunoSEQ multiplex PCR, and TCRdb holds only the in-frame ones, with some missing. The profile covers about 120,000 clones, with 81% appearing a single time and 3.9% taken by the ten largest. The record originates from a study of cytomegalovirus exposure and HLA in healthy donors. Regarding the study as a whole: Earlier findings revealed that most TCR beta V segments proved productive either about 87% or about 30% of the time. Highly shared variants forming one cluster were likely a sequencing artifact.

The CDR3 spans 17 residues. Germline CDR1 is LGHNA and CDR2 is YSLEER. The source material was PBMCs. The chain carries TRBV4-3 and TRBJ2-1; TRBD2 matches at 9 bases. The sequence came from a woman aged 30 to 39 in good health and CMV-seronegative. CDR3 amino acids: CASGQDSGSGAYNEQFF. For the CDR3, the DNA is TGCGCCAGCGGCCAAGATAGCGGGAGTGGCGCCTACAATGAGCAGTTCTTC.